The 11 T cell receptor beta chains listed next were all sequenced from one sample in a study of OX40 agonist ivuxolimab in advanced cancers. The data were produced by immunoSEQ multiplex PCR, yet TCRdb's version contains in-frame clones alone and is incomplete. The sample contains around 46,000 clones, about nine tenths of which appear only once. Sample: CD4+ or CD8+ T cells sorted from blood, taken in a trial of the OX40 agonist ivuxolimab. Every receptor here comes from an adult with an advanced solid tumor such as melanoma, head and neck, liver or kidney cancer.

This rearrangement joins TRBV6-1 to TRBJ1-1; TRBD1 matches at 7 bases. With 5 bases clipped from V and 4 bases from J, the junction kept 10 bases outside the gene matches. This CDR3 spans 15 amino acids. The V gene's germline CDR1 is MNHNS and CDR2 SASEGT. The CDR3 DNA reads as TGTGCCAGCAGTAAGGGGACAGTGGGTTCCACTGAAGCTTTCTTT. Encoded protein: CASSKGTVGSTEAFF.

The chain couples TRBV14 to TRBJ1-2; unclear D gene. Trimming left V 0 bases short and J 2 bases short, with 7 bases between. The germline V gene encodes CDR1 SGHDN and CDR2 FVKESK. This CDR3 contains 14 residues. The CDR3 loop is CASSQDYSNYGYTF. CDR3 sequence (DNA): TGTGCCAGCAGCCAAGATTACTCAAACTATGGCTACACCTTC.

A single count supports this clone. The V call is TRBV19, the J call TRBJ1-5; possible D gene TRBD1, 5 bases. V lost 0 bases, J lost 0 bases, and 18 bases lay in between. This CDR3 contains 19 residues. CDR1 is LNHDA and CDR2 is SQIVND in the germline V gene (reference sequence). CDR3 sequence (DNA): TGTGCCAGTAGTATAGATCCAGGGTCAGCCCTCTATAGCAATCAGCCCCAGCATTTT. This encodes CASSIDPGSALYSNQPQHF.

The chain joins TRBV27 to TRBJ2-7; D may be TRBD1 (6 bases). Germline CDR1 MNHEY, CDR2 SMNVEV (reference sequence). Trimming stripped 5 bases from V and 1 base from J, with 12 bases between. This CDR3 contains 14 residues. CDR3 DNA: TGTGCCAGCAGTCCCGGGACATTGTCCTACGAGCAGTACTTC. Amino acid sequence: CASSPGTLSYEQYF.

The chain carries TRBV6-5 and TRBJ1-4, with TRBD1 identical over 7 bases. V lost 4 bases, J lost 7 bases, and 9 bases stayed unmatched. Per the germline V gene, CDR1 is MNHEY and CDR2 is SVGAGI. The CDR3 loop spans 15 amino acids. The CDR3: CASSSAQGLSEKLFF. The CDR3 DNA is TGTGCCAGCAGTTCAGCACAGGGGCTAAGTGAAAAACTGTTTTTT.

The V and J genes are TRBV5-1 and TRBJ2-2; 8 bases are shared with TRBD1. Germline values: CDR1 SGHRS, CDR2 YFSETQ. The CDR3 runs 14 residues. Trimming at V came to 4 bases and at J to 5 bases, leaving 4 bases not matched to a gene. The CDR3 reads CASSGTGGTGELFF. As DNA, the CDR3 is TGCGCCAGCAGCGGCACAGGGGGAACCGGGGAGCTGTTTTTT.

The chain links TRBV5-1 to TRBJ2-7; D gene uncertain. The V and J ends lost 4 bases and 1 base respectively, with 12 bases between them. The CDR3 contains 14 residues. Germline V gives CDR1 SGHRS, CDR2 YFSETQ. As DNA, the CDR3 is TGCGCCAGCAGCATTGGAAGTGGGTCCTACGAGCAGTACTTC. Its translation is CASSIGSGSYEQYF.

The gene calls are TRBV15 and TRBJ2-3; D is unresolved. V was trimmed by 5 bases and J by 5 bases, leaving 14 bases between them. Germline values: CDR1 LNHNV, CDR2 YYDKDF (reference sequence). The CDR3 length is 14 residues. CDR3 in amino acids: CATSPPDGEDTQYF. As DNA, the CDR3 is TGTGCCACCAGCCCACCCGATGGGGAAGATACGCAGTATTTT.

A remark on this clone: This sample also contains other DNA sequences that code for the same CDR3. The CDR3: CASSHGNEQYF. Written as DNA, the CDR3 is TGTGCCAGCAGCCACGGAAACGAGCAGTACTTC. The chain uses TRBV7-9 and TRBJ2-7; D is undetermined. Germline CDR1 and CDR2: SEHNR and FQNEAQ (reference sequence). This CDR3 region has 11 residues. Trimming shortened V by 5 bases and J by 5 bases, and 7 bases separated the two germline ends.

The chain combines TRBV28 with TRBJ2-5, with TRBD2 identical over 15 bases. Germline V lookup: CDR1 MDHEN, CDR2 SYDVKM. This CDR3 is built from 16 residues. V was clipped by 7 bases and J by 4 bases; unmatched bases: 7. DNA of the CDR3: TGTGCCAGCACCACCGGACTAGCGGGGGGGCGAGAGACCCAGTACTTC. Protein: CASTTGLAGGRETQYF. The complete variable domain, with remaining parts taken from reference TRBV28 and TRBJ2-5, reads DVKVTQSSRYLVKRTGEKVFLECVQDMDHENMFWYRQDPGLGLRLIYFSYDVKMKEKGDIPEGYSVSREKKERFSLILESASTNQTSMYLCASTTGLAGGRETQYFGPGTRLLVL.

The chain uses TRBV7-9 and TRBJ1-5; TRBD1 matches 7 bases. Losses at the gene ends were 7 bases for V and 9 bases for J; bases not matched to a gene: 18. The CDR3 loop spans 16 amino acids. Germline V gene sequence: CDR1 SEHNR, CDR2 FQNEAQ (reference sequence). The CDR3 sequence is CASTPLEGAGGRPQHF. In DNA, the CDR3 is TGTGCCAGCACCCCGTTGGAGGGGGCCGGAGGTAGGCCCCAGCATTTT.